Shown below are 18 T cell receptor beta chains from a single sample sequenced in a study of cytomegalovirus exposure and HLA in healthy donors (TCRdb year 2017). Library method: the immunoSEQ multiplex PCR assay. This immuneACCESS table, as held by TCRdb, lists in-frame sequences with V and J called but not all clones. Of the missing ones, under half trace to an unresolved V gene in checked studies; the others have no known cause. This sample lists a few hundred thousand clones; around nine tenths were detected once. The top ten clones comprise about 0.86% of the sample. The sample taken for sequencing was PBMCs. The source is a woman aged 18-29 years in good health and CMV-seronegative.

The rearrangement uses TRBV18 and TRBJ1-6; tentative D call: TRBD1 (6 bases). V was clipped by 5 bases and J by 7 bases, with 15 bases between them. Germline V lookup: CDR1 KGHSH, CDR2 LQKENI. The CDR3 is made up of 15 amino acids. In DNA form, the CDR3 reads TGTGCCAGCTCATCCCCGGACAGTGGAAATTCACCCCTCCACTTT. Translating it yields CASSSPDSGNSPLHF.

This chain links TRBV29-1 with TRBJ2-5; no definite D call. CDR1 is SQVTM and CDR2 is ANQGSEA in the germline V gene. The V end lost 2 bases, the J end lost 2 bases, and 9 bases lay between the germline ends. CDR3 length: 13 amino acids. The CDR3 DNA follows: TGCAGCGTTGAAAGCCCCGGTCAAGAGACCCAGTACTTC. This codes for CSVESPGQETQYF.

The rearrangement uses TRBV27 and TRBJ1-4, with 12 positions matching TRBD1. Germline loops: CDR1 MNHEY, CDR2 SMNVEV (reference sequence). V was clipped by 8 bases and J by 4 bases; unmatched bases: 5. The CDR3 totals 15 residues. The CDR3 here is CASRDRGPYNEKLFF. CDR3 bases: TGTGCCAGCCGGGACAGGGGGCCATATAATGAAAAACTGTTTTTT.

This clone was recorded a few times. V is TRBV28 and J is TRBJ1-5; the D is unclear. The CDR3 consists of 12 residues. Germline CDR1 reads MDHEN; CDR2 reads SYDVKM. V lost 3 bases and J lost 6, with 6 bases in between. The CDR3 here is CASSLAGQPQHF. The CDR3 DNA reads TGTGCCAGCAGTTTGGCGGGTCAGCCCCAGCATTTT.

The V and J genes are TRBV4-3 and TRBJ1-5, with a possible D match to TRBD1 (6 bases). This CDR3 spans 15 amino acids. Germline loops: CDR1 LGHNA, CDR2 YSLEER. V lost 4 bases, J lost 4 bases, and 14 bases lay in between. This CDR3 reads CASSRDTDHNQPQHF. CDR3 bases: TGCGCCAGCAGCCGGGACACCGATCATAATCAGCCCCAGCATTTT.

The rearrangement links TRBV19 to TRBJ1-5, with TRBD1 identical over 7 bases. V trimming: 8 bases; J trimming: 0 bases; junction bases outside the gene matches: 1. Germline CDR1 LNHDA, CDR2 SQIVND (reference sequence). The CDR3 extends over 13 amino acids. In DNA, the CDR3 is TGTGCCAGTCGGGACAGTAGCAATCAGCCCCAGCATTTT. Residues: CASRDSSNQPQHF.

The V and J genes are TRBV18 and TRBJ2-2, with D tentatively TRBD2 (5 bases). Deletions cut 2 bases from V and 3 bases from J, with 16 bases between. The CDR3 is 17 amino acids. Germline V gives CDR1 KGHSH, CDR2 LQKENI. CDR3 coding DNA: TGTGCCAGCTCACCAATTGGCGGCGGGTCGGACACCGGGGAGCTGTTTTTT. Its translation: CASSPIGGGSDTGELFF.

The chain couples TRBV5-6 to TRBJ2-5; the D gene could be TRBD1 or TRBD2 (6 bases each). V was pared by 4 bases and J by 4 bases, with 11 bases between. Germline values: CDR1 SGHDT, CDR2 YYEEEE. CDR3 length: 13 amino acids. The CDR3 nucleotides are TGTGCCAGCAGCCTGGGGGGCGGAGAGACCCAGTACTTC. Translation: CASSLGGGETQYF. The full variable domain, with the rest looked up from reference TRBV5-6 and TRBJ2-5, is DAGVTQSPTHLIKTRGQQVTLRCSPKSGHDTVSWYQQALGQGPQFIFQYYEEEERQRGNFPDRFSGHQFPNYSSELNVNALLLGDSALYLCASSLGGGETQYFGPGTRLLVL.

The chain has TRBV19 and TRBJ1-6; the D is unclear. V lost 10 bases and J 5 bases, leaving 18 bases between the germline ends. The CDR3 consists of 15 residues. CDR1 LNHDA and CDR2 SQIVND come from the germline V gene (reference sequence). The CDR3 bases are TGTGCCACCACACGAACGTCATACGATAATTCACCCCTCCACTTT. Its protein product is CATTRTSYDNSPLHF.

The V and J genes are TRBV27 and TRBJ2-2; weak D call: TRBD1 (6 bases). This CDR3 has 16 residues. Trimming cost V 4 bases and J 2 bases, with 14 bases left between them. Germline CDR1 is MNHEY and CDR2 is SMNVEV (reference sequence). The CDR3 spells CASSSSRGFNTGELFF. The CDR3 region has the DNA TGTGCCAGCAGTTCATCCAGGGGTTTTAACACCGGGGAGCTGTTTTTT.

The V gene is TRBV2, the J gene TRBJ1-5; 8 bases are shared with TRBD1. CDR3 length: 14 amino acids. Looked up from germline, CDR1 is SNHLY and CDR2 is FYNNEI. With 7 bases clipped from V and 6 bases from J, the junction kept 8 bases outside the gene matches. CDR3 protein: CASNGQGLAQPQHF. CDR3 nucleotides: TGTGCCAGCAACGGACAGGGATTGGCTCAGCCCCAGCATTTT.

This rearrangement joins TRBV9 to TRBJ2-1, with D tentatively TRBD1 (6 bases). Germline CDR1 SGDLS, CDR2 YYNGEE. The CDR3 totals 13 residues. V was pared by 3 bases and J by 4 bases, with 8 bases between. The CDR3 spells CASSGTEYNEQFF. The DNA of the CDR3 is TGTGCCAGCAGCGGGACAGAGTACAATGAGCAGTTCTTC.

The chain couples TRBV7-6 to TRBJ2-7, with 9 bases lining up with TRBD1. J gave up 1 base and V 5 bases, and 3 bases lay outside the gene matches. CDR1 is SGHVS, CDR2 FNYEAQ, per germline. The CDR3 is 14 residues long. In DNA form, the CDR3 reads TGTGCCAGCAGCCCCGGGACAGGGTCCTACGAGCAGTACTTC. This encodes CASSPGTGSYEQYF.

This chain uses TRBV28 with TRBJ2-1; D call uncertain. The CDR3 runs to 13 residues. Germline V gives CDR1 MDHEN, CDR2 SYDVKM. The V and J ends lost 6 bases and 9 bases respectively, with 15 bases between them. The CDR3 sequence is CASRLVGPTEQFF. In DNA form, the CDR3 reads TGTGCCAGCAGATTAGTTGGCCCCACTGAGCAGTTCTTC. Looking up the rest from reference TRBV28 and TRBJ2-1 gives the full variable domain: DVKVTQSSRYLVKRTGEKVFLECVQDMDHENMFWYRQDPGLGLRLIYFSYDVKMKEKGDIPEGYSVSREKKERFSLILESASTNQTSMYLCASRLVGPTEQFFGPGTRLTVL.

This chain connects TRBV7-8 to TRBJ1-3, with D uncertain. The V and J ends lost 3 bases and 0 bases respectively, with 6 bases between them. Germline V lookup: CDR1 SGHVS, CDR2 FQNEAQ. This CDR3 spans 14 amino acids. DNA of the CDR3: TGTGCCAGCAGCTTGGGCGACTCTGGAAACACCATATATTTT. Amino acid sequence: CASSLGDSGNTIYF.

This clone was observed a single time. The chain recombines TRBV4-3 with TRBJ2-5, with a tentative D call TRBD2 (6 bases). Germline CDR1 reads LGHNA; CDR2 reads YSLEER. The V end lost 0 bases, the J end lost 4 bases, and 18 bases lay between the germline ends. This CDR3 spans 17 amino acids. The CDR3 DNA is TGCGCCAGCAGCCAAGATTGGGTCGTCCGGACTACAGAGACCCAGTACTTC. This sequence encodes CASSQDWVVRTTETQYF.

CDR3 nucleotides: TGTGCCAGCAGCTCCCTCAGGCGGACTAGCGGGCCCTCCTACGAGCAGTACTTC. Encoded protein: CASSSLRRTSGPSYEQYF. The V call is TRBV11-2, the J call TRBJ2-7, with TRBD2 identical over 11 bases. The CDR3 consists of 18 residues. Germline values: CDR1 SGHAT, CDR2 FQNNGV. Trimming cost V 4 bases and J 0 bases; bases outside gene matches: 11.

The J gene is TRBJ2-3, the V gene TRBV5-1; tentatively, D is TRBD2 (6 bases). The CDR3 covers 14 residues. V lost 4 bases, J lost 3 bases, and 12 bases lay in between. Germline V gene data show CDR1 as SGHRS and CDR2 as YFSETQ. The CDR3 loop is CASSRGDLTDTQYF. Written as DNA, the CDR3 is TGCGCCAGCAGCCGCGGGGACTTAACAGATACGCAGTATTTT. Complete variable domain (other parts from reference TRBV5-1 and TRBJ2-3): KAGVTQTPRYLIKTRGQQVTLSCSPISGHRSVSWYQQTPGQGLQFLFEYFSETQRNKGNFPGRFSGRQFSNSRSEMNVSTLELGDSALYLCASSRGDLTDTQYFGPGTRLTVL.